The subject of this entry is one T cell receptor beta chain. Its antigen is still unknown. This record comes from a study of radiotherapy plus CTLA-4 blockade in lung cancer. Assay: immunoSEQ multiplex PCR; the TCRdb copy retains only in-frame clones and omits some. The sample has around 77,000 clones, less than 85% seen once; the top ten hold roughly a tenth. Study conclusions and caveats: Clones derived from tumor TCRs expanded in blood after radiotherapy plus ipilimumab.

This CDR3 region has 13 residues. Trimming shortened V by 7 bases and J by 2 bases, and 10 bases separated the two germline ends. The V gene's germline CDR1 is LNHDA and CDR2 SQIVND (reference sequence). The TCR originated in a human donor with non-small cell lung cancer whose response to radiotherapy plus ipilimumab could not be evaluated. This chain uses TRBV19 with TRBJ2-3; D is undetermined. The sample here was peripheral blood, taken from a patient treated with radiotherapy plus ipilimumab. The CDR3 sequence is CASTRPNTDTQYF. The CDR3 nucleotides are TGTGCCAGTACCAGGCCCAACACAGATACGCAGTATTTT.